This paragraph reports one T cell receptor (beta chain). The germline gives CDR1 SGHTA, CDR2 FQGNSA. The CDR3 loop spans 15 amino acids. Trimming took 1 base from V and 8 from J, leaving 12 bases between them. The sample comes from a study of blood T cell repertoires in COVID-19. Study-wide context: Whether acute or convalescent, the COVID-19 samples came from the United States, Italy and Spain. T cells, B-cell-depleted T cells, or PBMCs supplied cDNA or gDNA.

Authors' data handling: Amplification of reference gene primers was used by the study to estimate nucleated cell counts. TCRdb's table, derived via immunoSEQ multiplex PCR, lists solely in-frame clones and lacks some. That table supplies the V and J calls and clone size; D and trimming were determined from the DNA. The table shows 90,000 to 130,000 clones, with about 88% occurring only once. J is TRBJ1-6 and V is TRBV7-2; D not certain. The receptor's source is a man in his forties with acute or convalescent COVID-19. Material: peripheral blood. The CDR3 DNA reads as TGTGCCAGCAGCTTAGGAGGGAGGGATTATTCACCCCTCCACTTT. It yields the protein CASSLGGRDYSPLHF.